This T cell receptor beta chain was obtained from a study of blood T cell repertoires in COVID-19. Method: immunoSEQ multiplex PCR; TCRdb's copy keeps in-frame clones and lacks some. This sample has under 250,000 clones, with around 86% found just once. This CDR3 contains 14 residues. CDR1 and CDR2 (germline): MNHNY, SVGAGI (reference sequence). Trimming pared 5 bases from V and 8 bases from J, leaving 16 bases between. This TCR was sampled from a woman of 80 years or more with COVID-19, enrolled during active disease. The chain recombines TRBV6-6 with TRBJ2-1; D is perhaps TRBD1 (6 bases). Material for sequencing was peripheral blood. The CDR3 here is CASSRNSQGHEQFF. The CDR3 DNA reads TGTGCCAGCAGTAGAAATTCACAGGGACATGAGCAGTTCTTC.